This T cell receptor (beta chain) was sequenced for a study of immune evolution from preneoplasia to lung adenocarcinoma. Whole-study results and caveats: Normal lung had highest clonality; later lesions appeared denser, more diverse.

Assay: immunoSEQ multiplex PCR; the TCRdb copy retains only in-frame clones and omits some. The repertoire holds about 40,000 clones, with 74% as singletons. To note about this clone: Its target is unknown.

V was pared by 7 bases and J by 1 base, with 4 bases between. Germline lookup yields CDR1 MDHEN and CDR2 SYDVKM. There are 11 residues in the CDR3. This chain uses TRBV28 with TRBJ1-1, with D unresolved. Material for sequencing was FFPE invasive lung adenocarcinoma tissue. This TCR was sampled from a person aged 60 to 70 with lung adenocarcinoma. The CDR3 nucleotides are TGTGCCAGCAACGGGAACACTGAAGCTTTCTTT. It encodes CASNGNTEAFF.